The 24 T cell receptor beta chains in this list originate from one sample, sequenced in a study of radiotherapy plus CTLA-4 blockade in lung cancer. Here immunoSEQ multiplex PCR was the method, and the copy in TCRdb shows in-frame clones only, minus some. The sample shows some 110,000 clones, about four fifths of them seen only once. The sequencing used peripheral blood, collected from a patient treated with radiotherapy plus ipilimumab. The source of these receptors is a human donor with non-small cell lung cancer who had a partial response to radiotherapy plus ipilimumab.

This clone has just one count. The chain combines TRBV5-1 with TRBJ2-3, with 8 positions matching TRBD2. The CDR3 sequence is 15 residues long. Germline lookup yields CDR1 SGHRS and CDR2 YFSETQ. J was trimmed by 1 base and V by 1 base; bases with no gene match: 2. This CDR3 is CASSLHGRGTDTQYF. The CDR3 nucleotides read TGCGCCAGCAGCTTGCACGGGAGGGGCACAGATACGCAGTATTTT. Using reference TRBV5-1 and TRBJ2-3 for the parts outside the CDR3, the full variable domain is KAGVTQTPRYLIKTRGQQVTLSCSPISGHRSVSWYQQTPGQGLQFLFEYFSETQRNKGNFPGRFSGRQFSNSRSEMNVSTLELGDSALYLCASSLHGRGTDTQYFGPGTRLTVL.

The chain recombines TRBV11-2 with TRBJ2-1; TRBD2 might be the D (5 bases). Trimming took 5 bases from V and 3 from J, leaving 11 bases between them. CDR1 is SGHAT, CDR2 FQNNGV, per germline. This CDR3 region has 14 residues. CDR3 DNA: TGTGCCAGCAGCAGCCTAGCAATCTACAATGAGCAGTTCTTC. Protein: CASSSLAIYNEQFF. The full variable domain, with the rest looked up from reference TRBV11-2 and TRBJ2-1, is EAGVAQSPRYKIIEKRQSVAFWCNPISGHATLYWYQQILGQGPKLLIQFQNNGVVDDSQLPKDRFSAERLKGVDSTLKIQPAKLEDSAVYLCASSSLAIYNEQFFGPGTRLTVL.

This clone showed up many times. The same CDR3 can be traced to other DNA sequences in this sample. The chain employs TRBV19 and TRBJ2-1, with TRBD2 matching 13 bases. Germline V CDR1 and CDR2: LNHDA, SQIVND (reference sequence). V lost 6 bases to trimming and J lost 3 bases; unmatched junction nucleotides: 2. CDR3 length: 15 amino acids. The CDR3 spells CASRGLAGIYNEQFF. Written as DNA, the CDR3 is TGTGCCAGTAGGGGACTAGCGGGAATCTACAATGAGCAGTTCTTC.

This clone was detected once. A read error may produce the germline difference seen at one junction end. The chain employs TRBV4-3 and TRBJ1-2; D remains unclear. The CDR3 spans 15 residues. CDR1 and CDR2 (germline): LGHNA, YSLEER. CDR3 nucleotide sequence: TGCGCCAGCGGCCAAGATTCCGGAGTTATCTATGGCTACACCTTC. It yields the protein CASGQDSGVIYGYTF.

V is TRBV27 and J is TRBJ2-1, with TRBD1 identical over 8 bases. V shed 2 bases, J shed 9 bases, and the junction held 9 bases outside the gene matches. The CDR3 runs 15 residues. Germline values: CDR1 MNHEY, CDR2 SMNVEV (reference sequence). CDR3 sequence (DNA): TGTGCCAGCAGTTTAACTGGACAGGGCGTTCCTGAGCAGTTCTTC. Its protein product is CASSLTGQGVPEQFF.

The chain employs TRBV30 and TRBJ1-2; weak D call: TRBD1 (6 bases). The CDR3 consists of 13 residues. V was pared by 0 bases and J by 6 bases, with 11 bases between. The V gene's germline CDR1 is GTSNPN and CDR2 SVGIG (reference sequence). The CDR3 nucleotides read TGTGCCTGGAGTGTAGGGCAGGGGAATGGCTACACCTTC. It encodes CAWSVGQGNGYTF.

The rearrangement uses TRBV28 and TRBJ1-3; TRBD1 is a possible D gene (6 bases). Deletions cut 7 bases from V and 4 bases from J, with 11 bases between. Germline V lookup: CDR1 MDHEN, CDR2 SYDVKM. The CDR3 extends over 13 amino acids. CDR3 nucleotides: TGTGCCAGCACAGGGGTTCCGGGAAACACCATATATTTT. It specifies CASTGVPGNTIYF.

The rearrangement joins TRBV20-1 to TRBJ2-7; TRBD2 might be the D (5 bases). This CDR3 has 10 amino acids. Deletions cut 3 bases from V and 6 bases from J, with 6 bases between. In germline, CDR1 is DFQATT, CDR2 SNEGSKA (reference sequence). CDR3 sequence: CSARGSEQYV. The CDR3, as DNA: TGCAGTGCTAGGGGGAGCGAGCAGTACGTC.

This chain connects TRBV5-6 to TRBJ1-4; D is possibly TRBD1 (6 bases). V was clipped by 3 bases and J by 8 bases, with 14 bases between them. CDR1 and CDR2 (germline): SGHDT, YYEEEE. This CDR3 is 14 amino acids long. The CDR3 loop reads CASSYGTRGEKLFF. The CDR3 DNA is TGTGCCAGCAGCTACGGGACAAGGGGAGAAAAACTGTTTTTT. The full variable domain, in which reference TRBV5-6 and TRBJ1-4 provide the parts outside the CDR3, is DAGVTQSPTHLIKTRGQQVTLRCSPKSGHDTVSWYQQALGQGPQFIFQYYEEEERQRGNFPDRFSGHQFPNYSSELNVNALLLGDSALYLCASSYGTRGEKLFFGSGTQLSVL.

In its sample, this clone was seen a few times. The chain joins TRBV18 to TRBJ1-4; a weak D match, TRBD1 (6 bases). The ends were cut back, 3 bases at V and 5 bases at J, with 10 bases in the middle. Germline CDR1 and CDR2: KGHSH and LQKENI. The CDR3 is 14 amino acids. The CDR3, as DNA: TGTGCCAGCTCACCCCTAACAGGGAATGAAAAACTGTTTTTT. Amino acid sequence: CASSPLTGNEKLFF.

This clone was seen once. V and J are TRBV9 and TRBJ2-5; TRBD1 is a possible D gene (5 bases). Trimming removed 4 bases from V and 3 bases from J, with 19 bases in between. CDR1 and CDR2 from the germline V gene are SGDLS and YYNGEE. The CDR3 has 16 residues. The CDR3 DNA sequence: TGTGCCAGCAGCCCCCTCCTAGGGGTAGGAGAAGAGACCCAGTACTTC. Translated: CASSPLLGVGEETQYF.

Turning to this clone: Other DNA sequences in this specimen translate into the identical CDR3. This chain uses TRBV10-3 with TRBJ2-3; 11 nucleotides agree with TRBD2. J gave up 2 bases and V 4 bases, and 2 bases lay outside the gene matches. The CDR3 has 15 amino acids. Per germline, CDR1 ENHRY and CDR2 SYGVKD. The CDR3 bases are TGTGCCATCAGTGGGACTAGCGGGCTCACAGATACGCAGTATTTT. Protein sequence: CAISGTSGLTDTQYF.

The chain combines TRBV10-3 with TRBJ2-5, with 9 bases fitting TRBD1. Gene TRBJ2-7 matches the end of the DNA better, so the J call may be wrong. Germline loops: CDR1 ENHRY, CDR2 SYGVKD. The CDR3 runs to 13 residues. DNA of the CDR3: TGTGCCGCCAGACAGGGGGTTTTCTACGAGCAGTACTTC. Residues: CAARQGVFYEQYF.

The CDR3 nucleotides read TGTGCCAGCAGCTCGCTCCCGGGACAGAAGAATGAAAAACTGTTTTTT. Translated, it gives CASSSLPGQKNEKLFF. V is TRBV5-8 and J is TRBJ1-4, with TRBD1 matching 7 bases. The junction had 10 bases not matched to a gene; V was cut back by 3 bases and J by 5 bases. Germline CDR1 SGHTS, CDR2 YDEGEE. This CDR3 comprises 16 residues.

In its sample, this clone was seen a few times. The chain has TRBV5-1 and TRBJ1-1; 9 nucleotides match TRBD1. Germline trimming cut 3 bases from V and 4 bases from J; bases unmatched to any gene: 4. Germline values: CDR1 SGHRS, CDR2 YFSETQ. The CDR3 contains 14 residues. CDR3 nucleotide sequence: TGCGCCAGCAGCTCACAGGGGGCGATCACTGAAGCTTTCTTT. Residues: CASSSQGAITEAFF.

This sequence joins TRBV19 and TRBJ1-5; TRBD1 agrees at 8 bases. V trimming: 3 bases; J trimming: 6 bases; junction bases outside the gene matches: 7. The CDR3 is made up of 15 amino acids. Germline V gene data show CDR1 as LNHDA and CDR2 as SQIVND (reference sequence). In nucleotides, the CDR3 is TGTGCCAGTAGTATTATCCAGGGGGCGAGTCAGCCCCAGCATTTT. Protein: CASSIIQGASQPQHF.

For the CDR3, the DNA is TGTGCCAGCAGTGAGTGGGTTATGAGCGGGAGGGCCTCCTACGAGCAGTACGTC. Encoded protein: CASSEWVMSGRASYEQYV. The chain employs TRBV6-1 and TRBJ2-7; 10 bases line up with TRBD2. Germline assignment: CDR1 MNHNS and CDR2 SASEGT. CDR3 length: 18 residues. V trimming: 3 bases; J trimming: 0 bases; junction bases outside the gene matches: 11.

The chain carries TRBV9 and TRBJ2-1; 10 bases match TRBD2. CDR1 is SGDLS, CDR2 YYNGEE, per germline. V was pared by 0 bases and J by 6 bases, with 6 bases of the junction left unmatched. The CDR3 loop spans 16 amino acids. CDR3 sequence (DNA): TGTGCCAGCAGCGTAGGGGGGTTAGCGGGAGGCAATGAGCAGTTCTTC. Protein: CASSVGGLAGGNEQFF.

V is TRBV5-1 and J is TRBJ2-2; 8 bases fit TRBD1. Trimming took 4 bases from V and 6 from J; bases not matched to a gene: 8. Germline values: CDR1 SGHRS, CDR2 YFSETQ. CDR3 length: 15 amino acids. Here the CDR3 DNA reads TGCGCCAGCAGCAGCAGGGGGCAGAGGGCCGGGGAGCTGTTTTTT. As protein: CASSSRGQRAGELFF.

The rearrangement uses TRBV13 and TRBJ2-3; 14 bases agree with TRBD2. J lost 0 bases, V lost 3 bases, and 2 bases had no gene match. Germline CDR1 is PRHDT and CDR2 is FYEKMQ (reference sequence). This CDR3 region has 17 residues. This CDR3 is CASSFGTSGGSTDTQYF. The CDR3 DNA follows: TGTGCCAGCAGCTTCGGGACTAGCGGGGGTAGCACAGATACGCAGTATTTT. Full variable domain (remainder filled in from reference TRBV13 and TRBJ2-3): AAGVIQSPRHLIKEKRETATLKCYPIPRHDTVYWYQQGPGQDPQFLISFYEKMQSDKGSIPDRFSAQQFSDYHSELNMSSLELGDSALYFCASSFGTSGGSTDTQYFGPGTRLTVL.

The CDR3 protein is CASRTGHGGEKLFF. The CDR3 coding sequence is TGTGCCAGCAGGACAGGACACGGCGGTGAAAAACTGTTTTTT. The rearrangement uses TRBV28 and TRBJ1-4, with a weak D call TRBD1 (6 bases). V dropped 6 bases and J dropped 7 bases, with 15 bases sitting between them. Looked up from germline, CDR1 is MDHEN and CDR2 is SYDVKM. The CDR3 spans 14 residues.

This chain joins TRBV28 and TRBJ2-2, with D tentatively TRBD2 (5 bases). Germline values: CDR1 MDHEN, CDR2 SYDVKM. V dropped 1 base and J dropped 8 bases, with 17 bases sitting between them. The CDR3 extends over 16 amino acids. CDR3 nucleotides: TGTGCCAGCAGTTTATATAGTCGAGGGATGGGTGGGGAGCTGTTTTTT. Amino acid sequence: CASSLYSRGMGGELFF.

This clone was detected only once. The chain uses TRBV30 and TRBJ2-7, with TRBD2 matching 14 bases. The CDR3 runs to 14 residues. Germline V gene lookup returns CDR1 GTSNPN and CDR2 SVGIG (reference sequence). V lost 7 bases and J lost 5; bases outside the gene matches: 7. CDR3 sequence (DNA): TGTGCCTCGACTAGCGGGGGGGGGCTTAACGAGCAGTACTTC. Amino acid sequence: CASTSGGGLNEQYF.

The V call is TRBV6-6, the J call TRBJ1-5, with D possibly matching TRBD1 (6 bases). Trimming left V 6 bases short and J 3 bases short, with 9 bases between. The germline V gene has CDR1 MNHNY and CDR2 SVGAGI (reference sequence). The CDR3 loop spans 13 amino acids. CDR3 DNA: TGTGCCAGCAGACGACAGGCCAATCAGCCCCAGCATTTT. The encoded protein is CASRRQANQPQHF.